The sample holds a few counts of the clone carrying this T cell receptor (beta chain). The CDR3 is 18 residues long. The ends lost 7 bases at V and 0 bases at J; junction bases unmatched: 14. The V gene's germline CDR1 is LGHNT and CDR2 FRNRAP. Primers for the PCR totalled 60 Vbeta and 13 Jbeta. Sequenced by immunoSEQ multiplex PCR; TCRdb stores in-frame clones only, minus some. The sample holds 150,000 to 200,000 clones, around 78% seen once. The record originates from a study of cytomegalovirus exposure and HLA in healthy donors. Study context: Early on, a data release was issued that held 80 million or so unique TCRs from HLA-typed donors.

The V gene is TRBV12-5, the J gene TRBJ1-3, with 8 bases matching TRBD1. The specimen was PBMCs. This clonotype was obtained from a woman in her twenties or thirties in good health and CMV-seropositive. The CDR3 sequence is CASDLSPGTGPSGNTIYF. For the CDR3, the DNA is TGTGCTAGTGACCTGTCCCCCGGGACAGGACCCTCTGGAAACACCATATATTTT.